The 12 T cell receptor beta chains below were found in one sample sequenced in a study of shared clonotypes between healthy human individuals. CD45RO-negative, CCR7-positively selected cells formed the naive CD8 fraction, excluding terminally differentiated effector memory CD45RA+ cells. Clones were sequenced by immunoSEQ multiplex PCR, and TCRdb holds only the in-frame ones, with some missing. The sample holds under 850,000 clones, about 92% seen once. The specimen sequenced was naive CD8+ T cells sorted from blood. These receptors came from a man aged 25-45 years in good health.

V and J are TRBV5-8 and TRBJ2-5; a possible D gene is TRBD2 (6 bases). The CDR3 loop spans 15 amino acids. V lost 1 base to trimming and J lost 5 bases, with 15 bases between them. Germline values: CDR1 SGHTS, CDR2 YDEGEE. The DNA of the CDR3 is TGTGCCAGCAGCTTGACAGGCCAAGGGAGGGAGACCCAGTACTTC. Translated: CASSLTGQGRETQYF.

Comments on this clone: This sample also contains other DNA sequences that code for the same CDR3. The chain carries TRBV7-9 and TRBJ2-7, with D hard to call. There are 12 residues in the CDR3. The germline gives CDR1 SEHNR, CDR2 FQNEAQ (reference sequence). V was trimmed by 5 bases and J by 2 bases, leaving 7 bases between them. CDR3 sequence (DNA): TGTGCCAGCAGCCCCGGGCCCTACGAGCAGTACTTC. The encoded protein is CASSPGPYEQYF.

This chain links TRBV11-2 with TRBJ2-5; D is uncertain. Looked up from germline, CDR1 is SGHAT and CDR2 is FQNNGV. V was shortened by 0 bases and J by 5 bases, with 7 bases between the two germline ends. This CDR3 region has 13 residues. Here the CDR3 DNA reads TGTGCCAGCAGCTTAGAGAACGTGGAGACCCAGTACTTC. This translates into CASSLENVETQYF. Looking up the rest from reference TRBV11-2 and TRBJ2-5 gives the full variable domain: EAGVAQSPRYKIIEKRQSVAFWCNPISGHATLYWYQQILGQGPKLLIQFQNNGVVDDSQLPKDRFSAERLKGVDSTLKIQPAKLEDSAVYLCASSLENVETQYFGPGTRLLVL.

The chain employs TRBV7-9 and TRBJ2-7; TRBD1 is a possible D gene (7 bases). The CDR3 is made up of 16 amino acids. The V end lost 5 bases, the J end lost 3 bases, and 20 bases lay between the germline ends. CDR1 and CDR2 from the germline V gene are SEHNR and FQNEAQ (reference sequence). The CDR3 protein is CASSPGGGIINYEQYF. In DNA, the CDR3 is TGTGCCAGCAGCCCTGGAGGGGGCATTATTAACTACGAGCAGTACTTC.

The gene calls are TRBV27 and TRBJ1-1; unclear D gene. This CDR3 has 14 residues. CDR1 and CDR2 from the germline V gene are MNHEY and SMNVEV (reference sequence). V was shortened by 2 bases and J by 4 bases, with 11 bases between the two germline ends. In DNA, the CDR3 is TGTGCCAGCAGTTTAACCTTGGGTACCACTGAAGCTTTCTTT. It codes for CASSLTLGTTEAFF.

The gene calls are TRBV19 and TRBJ2-1, with TRBD2 matching 8 bases. Germline values: CDR1 LNHDA, CDR2 SQIVND (reference sequence). Trimming removed 4 bases from V and 4 bases from J; junction bases left unmatched: 6. This CDR3 is built from 15 residues. The CDR3 DNA is TGTGCCAGTAGTAGTTACCAGCGGGAGTACAATGAGCAGTTCTTC. This gives the protein CASSSYQREYNEQFF.

This clone showed up just a few times. The chain has TRBV10-3 and TRBJ2-3; 11 bases map to TRBD2. Trimming at V came to 3 bases and at J to 8 bases, leaving 4 bases not matched to a gene. CDR3 length: 14 amino acids. Germline V gene sequence: CDR1 ENHRY, CDR2 SYGVKD. The CDR3 nucleotides read TGTGCCATCAGTGACCCCGGGACTAGCGGTACGCAGTATTTT. Its protein product is CAISDPGTSGTQYF.

The V and J genes are TRBV28 and TRBJ1-5; 8 nucleotides line up with TRBD1. Unmatched junction bases numbered 14, after V lost 4 bases and J lost 6 bases. The CDR3 is 17 residues long. Germline values: CDR1 MDHEN, CDR2 SYDVKM. CDR3 amino acids: CASSWLQDRGASQPQHF. In nucleotides, the CDR3 is TGTGCCAGCAGTTGGCTTCAAGACAGGGGTGCGTCTCAGCCCCAGCATTTT.

The chain employs TRBV28 and TRBJ1-5; a possible D gene is TRBD1 (6 bases). Per germline, CDR1 MDHEN and CDR2 SYDVKM. Trimming took 5 bases from V and 1 from J, leaving 18 bases between them. The CDR3 extends over 17 amino acids. CDR3 region: CASSPWGRGISNQPQHF. DNA of the CDR3: TGTGCCAGCAGTCCCTGGGGGCGAGGGATCAGCAATCAGCCCCAGCATTTT.

V and J are TRBV7-9 and TRBJ2-7; D perhaps matches TRBD2 (6 bases). The CDR3 has 17 amino acids. Trimming cost V 5 bases and J 3 bases, with 23 bases left between them. CDR1 and CDR2 from the germline V gene are SEHNR and FQNEAQ (reference sequence). This CDR3 is CASSHIFRLGEDYEQYF. The CDR3 DNA sequence: TGTGCCAGCAGCCACATTTTTCGACTAGGAGAAGACTACGAGCAGTACTTC.

V and J are TRBV10-3 and TRBJ2-7, with 11 nucleotides matching TRBD2. The CDR3 runs 13 residues. CDR1 ENHRY and CDR2 SYGVKD come from the germline V gene. Unmatched junction bases numbered 6, after V lost 10 bases and J lost 4 bases. CDR3: CASTGTSGYEQYF. The CDR3 nucleotides are TGTGCCAGTACCGGGACTAGCGGTTACGAGCAGTACTTC.

The J gene is TRBJ1-3, the V gene TRBV27; TRBD1 matches at 8 bases. With V trimmed by 4 bases and J by 0 bases, 8 bases remained unmatched. Looked up from germline, CDR1 is MNHEY and CDR2 is SMNVEV (reference sequence). The CDR3 runs to 17 residues. Here the CDR3 DNA reads TGTGCCAGCAGTTCCGGGACAGGATTGAGCTCTGGAAACACCATATATTTT. Translation gives CASSSGTGLSSGNTIYF.